These 30 T cell receptor beta chains originate from one sample sequenced in a study of T cells after yellow fever vaccination (dated by TCRdb to the late 2010s). The treatment or condition label, read with the paper, signifies: live attenuated yellow fever vaccine strain. Libraries were made using 5' RACE. Sequencing relied on an Illumina HiSeq 2500. TCRdb reanalyzed the raw reads on its own, using fastp at Q25 for trimming and MiXCR for clone calling, and kept in-frame beta chains. Rows are unified per CDR3 protein, each entry keeping the most common DNA and genes. The sample records 300,000 or so distinct CDR3 sequences, 10% to 15% of which are singletons. The ten biggest clones cover around 0.55% of the sample. The sequenced sample was CD4+ T cells sorted from PBMCs, obtained 45 days after the yellow fever booster vaccination. The source is a young man who received the YFV17D yellow fever vaccine.

For the CDR3, the DNA is TGTGCCAGCAGTTTCACGACAAGGGTTGGGCTCTACGAGCAGTACTTC. Protein sequence: CASSFTTRVGLYEQYF. The V gene is TRBV28, the J gene TRBJ2-7; D remains ambiguous. Germline CDR1 MDHEN, CDR2 SYDVKM. CDR3 length: 16 residues. The V end lost 3 bases, the J end lost 3 bases, and 18 bases lay between the germline ends.

The J gene is TRBJ2-1, the V gene TRBV24-1, with 14 bases identical to TRBD2. Germline CDR1 is KGHDR and CDR2 is SFDVKD. Trimming at V came to 6 bases and at J to 6 bases, leaving 6 bases not matched to a gene. This CDR3 region has 16 residues. CDR3 sequence: CATSTQGLAGGNEQFF. As DNA, the CDR3 is TGTGCCACCAGTACCCAAGGACTAGCGGGAGGCAATGAGCAGTTCTTC.

This clonotype was detected a few times. V is TRBV19 and J is TRBJ2-1; perhaps TRBD2 as D (5 bases). The V gene lost 7 bases and the J gene lost 15 bases, with 19 bases spanning the gap. CDR3 length: 12 residues. CDR1 LNHDA and CDR2 SQIVND come from the germline V gene (reference sequence). CDR3 DNA: TGTGCCAGTACTCCGTTGGAAGCGGCCTCGTTCTTC. Amino acid sequence: CASTPLEAASFF.

The rearrangement uses TRBV6-5 and TRBJ2-1, with 11 nucleotides matching TRBD2. This CDR3 comprises 18 residues. Germline CDR1 reads MNHEY; CDR2 reads SVGAGI. V lost 0 bases, J lost 2 bases, and 6 bases stayed unmatched. Here the CDR3 DNA reads TGTGCCAGCAGTTACTCGCAACTAGCGGGAGACCCCTACAATGAGCAGTTCTTC. It encodes CASSYSQLAGDPYNEQFF.

The gene calls are TRBV7-9 and TRBJ2-7, with a possible D match to TRBD2 (7 bases). Trimming shortened V by 4 bases and J by 1 base, and 17 bases separated the two germline ends. CDR1 is SEHNR, CDR2 FQNEAQ, per germline (reference sequence). The CDR3 sequence is 16 residues long. CDR3 nucleotides: TGTGCCAGCAGCTCTCCCTCGGGGGGCGCTTCCTACGAGCAGTACTTC. Protein sequence: CASSSPSGGASYEQYF.

The CDR3 sequence: CASSLWDYPEETQYF. The CDR3 DNA sequence: TGTGCCAGCAGCTTATGGGACTATCCTGAAGAGACCCAGTACTTC. The chain employs TRBV7-9 and TRBJ2-5, with TRBD2 matching over 7 bases. CDR3 length: 15 residues. V was pared by 2 bases and J by 3 bases, with 6 bases of the junction left unmatched. The germline gives CDR1 SEHNR, CDR2 FQNEAQ (reference sequence).

This clonotype was seen only a few times. The rearrangement joins TRBV20-1 to TRBJ2-1; no definite D call. This CDR3 comprises 12 residues. Trimming removed 5 bases at V and 1 base at J, with 6 bases between. From germline, CDR1 is DFQATT and CDR2 SNEGSKA (reference sequence). CDR3 sequence: CSASTSYNEQFF. CDR3 sequence (DNA): TGCAGTGCTTCGACTTCCTACAATGAGCAGTTCTTC.

The chain combines TRBV7-9 with TRBJ2-7; TRBD1 matches at 8 bases. The CDR3 spans 14 residues. J lost 3 bases, V lost 5 bases, and 6 bases had no gene match. The germline V gene encodes CDR1 SEHNR and CDR2 FQNEAQ (reference sequence). The DNA of the CDR3 is TGTGCCAGCAGCGTGGGGGGACAGGACTACGAGCAGTACTTC. It yields the protein CASSVGGQDYEQYF. Supplemented by reference TRBV7-9 and TRBJ2-7, the full variable domain reads DTGVSQNPRHKITKRGQNVTFRCDPISEHNRLYWYRQTLGQGPEFLTYFQNEAQLEKSRLLSDRFSAERPKGSFSTLEIQRTEQGDSAMYLCASSVGGQDYEQYFGPGTRLTVT.

In this sample, this clonotype turned up a few times. The chain employs TRBV9 and TRBJ2-1; TRBD2 is a possible D gene (6 bases). This CDR3 contains 14 residues. The V end lost 0 bases, the J end lost 9 bases, and 13 bases lay between the germline ends. From germline, CDR1 is SGDLS and CDR2 YYNGEE. CDR3 residues: CASSVETQRAEQFF. The CDR3, as DNA: TGTGCCAGCAGCGTAGAGACACAGCGGGCTGAGCAGTTCTTC.

This clonotype occurred many times. The chain couples TRBV4-2 to TRBJ2-7; 14 nucleotides match TRBD2. The germline CDR1 and CDR2 sequences are LGHNA and YNFKEQ. The CDR3 consists of 16 residues. Trimming cost V 3 bases and J 4 bases; bases outside gene matches: 5. As DNA, the CDR3 is TGTGCCAGCAGCCAGATAGGGACTAGCGGGAGTTACGAGCAGTACTTC. Translation gives CASSQIGTSGSYEQYF.

This clonotype was counted ten times or more. An end of the junction does not agree with germline; a read error may underlie this. J is TRBJ2-3 and V is TRBV10-1, with 7 bases matching TRBD2. The germline gives CDR1 WNHNN, CDR2 SYGVQD (reference sequence). The CDR3 totals 14 residues. CDR3 nucleotide sequence: TGCGCCAGCAGTGAGACGGGAGGAACAGATACGAAGTATTTT. Translation gives CASSETGGTDTKYF.

The chain employs TRBV5-1 and TRBJ2-7; 7 positions match TRBD2. The V gene end was trimmed by 4 bases and the J gene end by 3 bases; junction bases not matched to a gene: 7. The CDR3 spans 14 residues. Germline loops: CDR1 SGHRS, CDR2 YFSETQ. The CDR3: CASSRAGLDYEQYF. DNA of the CDR3: TGCGCCAGCAGCAGAGCGGGACTTGACTACGAGCAGTACTTC.

CDR3 amino acids: CASSLDPSETDTQYF. As DNA, the CDR3 is TGTGCCAGCAGCTTAGATCCTAGCGAGACAGATACGCAGTATTTT. This sequence joins TRBV7-2 and TRBJ2-3; perhaps TRBD2 as D (6 bases). Trimming cost V 1 base and J 3 bases, with 11 bases left between them. This CDR3 spans 15 amino acids. CDR1 SGHTA and CDR2 FQGNSA come from the germline V gene.

This clonotype was picked up a small number of times. The chain couples TRBV4-3 to TRBJ2-5; a weak D match, TRBD1 (5 bases). Germline lookup yields CDR1 LGHNA and CDR2 YSLEER. The V end lost 4 bases, the J end lost 4 bases, and 16 bases lay between the germline ends. The CDR3 loop spans 15 amino acids. CDR3: CASSLSWGPGETQYF. The CDR3 DNA is TGCGCCAGCAGCCTCTCCTGGGGCCCCGGAGAGACCCAGTACTTC.

This clonotype was picked up a small number of times. The chain is built from TRBV11-2 and TRBJ2-7, with D possibly being TRBD1 or TRBD2 (5 bases each). Germline-derived CDR1 and CDR2 are SGHAT and FQNNGV. With 5 bases removed from V and 0 bases from J, the gap between germline ends came to 14 bases. CDR3 length: 15 amino acids. The CDR3 nucleotides are TGTGCCAGCAGCCTTCGGGACGGACCCTCCTACGAGCAGTACTTC. This gives the protein CASSLRDGPSYEQYF.

This clonotype was counted at least ten times. This chain joins TRBV4-3 and TRBJ1-4, with D maybe TRBD1 (5 bases). The germline V gene has CDR1 LGHNA and CDR2 YSLEER. CDR3 size: 15 residues. Trimming removed 6 bases from V and 2 bases from J, with 13 bases in between. The CDR3 is CASRLQGTTNEKLFF. CDR3 in DNA: TGCGCCAGCAGGCTGCAGGGAACGACTAATGAAAAACTGTTTTTT.

This clonotype was seen a handful of times. This sequence joins TRBV5-1 and TRBJ2-1; TRBD2 matches at 9 bases. J was trimmed by 10 bases and V by 0 bases; bases with no gene match: 8. Germline-derived CDR1 and CDR2 are SGHRS and YFSETQ. This CDR3 contains 15 residues. CDR3 DNA sequence: TGCGCCAGCAGCTTGGTAGGGCGGCTAGCGGGAGAGCAGTTCTTC. The encoded protein is CASSLVGRLAGEQFF.

The V call is TRBV28, the J call TRBJ2-4; D ambiguous. V was trimmed by 3 bases and J by 0 bases, leaving 6 bases between them. The CDR3 runs to 14 residues. CDR1 is MDHEN, CDR2 SYDVKM, per germline. As DNA, the CDR3 is TGTGCCAGCAGTTTTGCGCTAGCCAAAAACATTCAGTACTTC. Translating gives CASSFALAKNIQYF.

V and J are TRBV5-1 and TRBJ1-3, with TRBD1 matching 8 bases. Germline V gene lookup returns CDR1 SGHRS and CDR2 YFSETQ. V gave up 3 bases and J gave up 6 bases; unmatched junction bases: 8. The CDR3 contains 15 residues. CDR3 residues: CASSYQPGGENTIYF. The CDR3 DNA follows: TGCGCCAGCAGCTACCAGCCAGGGGGCGAAAACACCATATATTTT.

V is TRBV5-1 and J is TRBJ1-5; a weak D match, TRBD1 (5 bases). Germline assignment: CDR1 SGHRS and CDR2 YFSETQ. Trimming stripped 4 bases from V and 3 bases from J, with 14 bases between. The CDR3 has 15 amino acids. CDR3 residues: CASSKGTETNQPQHF. The CDR3, as DNA: TGCGCCAGCAGCAAAGGGACTGAAACCAATCAGCCCCAGCATTTT.

This clonotype was seen more than once but under ten times. The chain is built from TRBV28 and TRBJ2-5; a weak D match, TRBD2 (6 bases). The CDR3 covers 15 residues. V was cut by 7 bases and J by 6 bases, with 21 bases left in between. The germline CDR1 and CDR2 sequences are MDHEN and SYDVKM. The CDR3 DNA reads TGTGCCAGCATGGAAGCGGGTACTCTCCGGAAGACCCAGTACTTC. The encoded protein is CASMEAGTLRKTQYF.

V usage is TRBV4-3 and J usage is TRBJ2-7; D is unclear. This CDR3 spans 13 amino acids. The V end lost 3 bases, the J end lost 4 bases, and 10 bases lay between the germline ends. Germline loops: CDR1 LGHNA, CDR2 YSLEER. For the CDR3, the DNA is TGCGCCAGCAGCCACACGACGACTTACGAGCAGTACTTC. Its translation is CASSHTTTYEQYF.

This chain joins TRBV12-3 or TRBV12-4 and TRBJ1-2, with no clear D. The CDR3 spans 13 residues. V was cut by 1 base and J by 4 bases, with 7 bases left in between. The CDR3 coding sequence is TGTGCCAGCAGTTTAGACGAGCTCTATGGCTACACCTTC. It specifies CASSLDELYGYTF.

This clonotype occurred a few times. The chain employs TRBV20-1 and TRBJ2-7; D could derive from TRBD1 or TRBD2 (5 bases each). Deletions cut 3 bases from V and 3 bases from J, with 9 bases between. Germline assignment: CDR1 DFQATT and CDR2 SNEGSKA (reference sequence). CDR3 size: 12 residues. This CDR3 reads CSASEGSYEQYF. CDR3 DNA sequence: TGCAGTGCTAGTGAGGGGAGCTACGAGCAGTACTTC.

The genes are TRBV29-1 and TRBJ2-7, with D unresolved. The CDR3 runs 12 residues. From germline, CDR1 is SQVTM and CDR2 ANQGSEA. The ends were cut back, 7 bases at V and 5 bases at J, with 15 bases in the middle. The CDR3 nucleotides read TGCAGCGCTAGAAAGGCCAGCGACGAGCAGTACTTC. Its protein product is CSARKASDEQYF.

As regards this clonotype: The conserved final phenylalanine or tryptophan is absent from the CDR3, which likely points to a read error. The chain recombines TRBV7-2 with TRBJ2-1, with a tentative D call TRBD1 (5 bases). The V gene's germline CDR1 is SGHTA and CDR2 FQGNSA. V was pared by 5 bases and J by 6 bases, with 11 bases between. The CDR3 length is 13 residues. In DNA form, the CDR3 reads TGTGCCAGCAGCACAGACAGACGCAATGAGCAGTTCTTA. Protein: CASSTDRRNEQFL.

This clonotype was counted a few times. The chain recombines TRBV5-1 with TRBJ2-7; 7 positions agree with TRBD1. The CDR3 has 14 residues. Trimming removed 0 bases from V and 7 bases from J; junction bases left unmatched: 7. The V gene's germline CDR1 is SGHRS and CDR2 YFSETQ. The CDR3 here is CASSLDRGVSEQYF. In nucleotides, the CDR3 is TGCGCCAGCAGCTTGGACAGGGGCGTGAGTGAGCAGTACTTC.

This clonotype was counted many times. The chain has TRBV12-3 or TRBV12-4 and TRBJ2-2, with a weak D call TRBD1 (6 bases). V lost 6 bases and J 6 bases, leaving 14 bases between the germline ends. The CDR3 is 14 residues long. CDR3 sequence reads: CASRATGLAGELFF. The CDR3 nucleotides are TGTGCCAGCAGAGCAACAGGGTTGGCCGGGGAGCTGTTTTTT.

The chain uses TRBV7-2 and TRBJ2-7; possible D gene TRBD2, 6 bases. V lost 5 bases and J 1 base, leaving 12 bases between the germline ends. Germline loops: CDR1 SGHTA, CDR2 FQGNSA. The CDR3 has 14 residues. CDR3 amino acids: CASSTLAGSYEQYF. The CDR3 DNA sequence: TGTGCCAGCAGCACCTTGGCGGGATCCTACGAGCAGTACTTC.

J is TRBJ2-1 and V is TRBV11-2; a weak D match, TRBD2 (6 bases). From germline, CDR1 is SGHAT and CDR2 FQNNGV. CDR3 length: 17 amino acids. Deletions cut 3 bases from V and 4 bases from J, with 19 bases between. The CDR3 bases are TGTGCCAGCAGCTTGGGTCTAGCGAGGAAAAAGTACAATGAGCAGTTCTTC. It is translated as CASSLGLARKKYNEQFF.